The 14 T cell receptor beta chains below come from one sample, sequenced in a study of CD8 T cells in Susac syndrome. The RNA, about 0.45 to 1 ug, was put through reverse transcription using random hexamers. One entry per CDR3 protein results from TCRdb running MiXCR on the immunoSEQ multiplex PCR reads. The sample has 150,000 to 160,000 distinct CDR3 sequences; 95% to 96% are singletons. Sequenced material: CD8+ T cells from PBMCs. The receptors come from a human donor with multiple sclerosis.

This chain links TRBV5-4 with TRBJ1-6; no definite D call. Trimming left V 2 bases short and J 4 bases short, with 10 bases between. This CDR3 is built from 15 residues. Germline V gene sequence: CDR1 SGHNT, CDR2 YYREEE (reference sequence). The CDR3 coding sequence is TGTGCCAGCAGCTTTTCCCCGGGTTATAATTCACCCCTCCACTTT. As protein: CASSFSPGYNSPLHF.

This clonotype was detected only once. The rearrangement links TRBV7-2 to TRBJ1-4; D perhaps matches TRBD1 (5 bases). V was cut by 3 bases and J by 7 bases, with 18 bases left in between. From germline, CDR1 is SGHTA and CDR2 FQGNSA. The CDR3 has 16 amino acids. For the CDR3, the DNA is TGTGCCAGCAGCTTCCTCCAGGGTGGGGAGGTTGAAAAACTGTTTTTT. Amino acids: CASSFLQGGEVEKLFF.

Only one count was recorded for this clonotype. The V gene is TRBV27, the J gene TRBJ2-1; D is undetermined. V shed 4 bases and J shed 2 bases, with 15 bases lying between them. The CDR3 is 16 residues long. The germline V gene has CDR1 MNHEY and CDR2 SMNVEV (reference sequence). The CDR3 is CASSYTPHRTYNEQFF. DNA of the CDR3: TGTGCCAGCAGTTACACCCCCCATCGGACCTACAATGAGCAGTTCTTC.

This chain connects TRBV25-1 to TRBJ1-1; a possible D gene is TRBD1 (6 bases). This CDR3 spans 13 amino acids. The germline V gene has CDR1 MGHDK and CDR2 SYGVNS. With 5 bases removed from V and 5 bases from J, the gap between germline ends came to 12 bases. The CDR3 protein is CASSPGQWTEAFF. The CDR3 coding sequence is TGTGCCAGCAGTCCGGGACAATGGACTGAAGCTTTCTTT. Drawing the rest from reference TRBV25-1 and TRBJ1-1, the complete variable domain is EADIYQTPRYLVIGTGKKITLECSQTMGHDKMYWYQQDPGMELHLIHYSYGVNSTEKGDLSSESTVSRIRTEHFPLTLESARPSHTSQYLCASSPGQWTEAFFGQGTRLTVV.

The chain uses TRBV20-1 and TRBJ2-3; D unresolved. The germline V and J ends were trimmed by 6 bases and 6 bases, with 13 bases remaining between them. Germline values: CDR1 DFQATT, CDR2 SNEGSKA (reference sequence). The CDR3 sequence is 12 residues long. The CDR3 loop reads CSAQWSRDTQYF. The CDR3 bases are TGCAGTGCCCAATGGTCGAGGGATACGCAGTATTTT.

The chain joins TRBV7-9 to TRBJ2-1; TRBD1 might be the D (6 bases). Germline V CDR1 and CDR2: SEHNR, FQNEAQ (reference sequence). V was clipped by 2 bases and J by 9 bases, with 11 bases between them. The CDR3 covers 13 residues. The chain's CDR3 is CASSLLQGTEQFF. The CDR3 DNA is TGTGCCAGCAGCTTACTACAGGGCACTGAGCAGTTCTTC.

CDR3 coding DNA: TGCAGCGTTGAAGATCCTGCAGGCCTAGGGGTCTACGAGCAGTACTTC. Its translation: CSVEDPAGLGVYEQYF. The chain joins TRBV29-1 to TRBJ2-7; possibly TRBD1 for D (5 bases). The V and J ends lost 0 bases and 3 bases respectively, with 18 bases between them. The CDR3 loop spans 16 amino acids. Germline loops: CDR1 SQVTM, CDR2 ANQGSEA.

This chain links TRBV24-1 with TRBJ2-3, with D tentatively TRBD1 (6 bases). Germline assignment: CDR1 KGHDR and CDR2 SFDVKD. V was shortened by 3 bases and J by 2 bases, with 20 bases between the two germline ends. This CDR3 spans 18 amino acids. The CDR3 coding sequence is TGTGCCACCAGTGATACCGACACCGGGACACTACACACAGATACGCAGTATTTT. It specifies CATSDTDTGTLHTDTQYF.

The rearrangement links TRBV19 to TRBJ2-1; D uncertain. The CDR3 has 11 amino acids. In germline, CDR1 is LNHDA, CDR2 SQIVND (reference sequence). Trimming left V 4 bases short and J 3 bases short, with 1 base between. The CDR3 sequence: CASSNYNEQFF. For the CDR3, the DNA is TGTGCCAGTAGTAACTACAATGAGCAGTTCTTC.

The rearrangement links TRBV7-2 to TRBJ2-7; 7 bases are shared with TRBD1. J was trimmed by 6 bases and V by 5 bases; bases with no gene match: 4. Per the germline V gene, CDR1 is SGHTA and CDR2 is FQGNSA. The CDR3 sequence is 12 residues long. The CDR3 protein is CASSRDRSEQYV. DNA of the CDR3: TGTGCCAGCAGCCGGGACAGAAGCGAGCAGTACGTC.

The gene calls are TRBV12-3 or TRBV12-4 and TRBJ2-1; TRBD1 or TRBD2 may be the D gene (5 bases each). There are 13 residues in the CDR3. Between the trimmed V and J ends, which lost 6 bases and 6 bases, there was a span of 12 bases. The DNA of the CDR3 is TGTGCCAGCAGCGCCGGGGCTTCCAATGAGCAGTTCTTC. Protein sequence: CASSAGASNEQFF.

The V call is TRBV29-1, the J call TRBJ1-1, with 9 nucleotides matching TRBD1. The V segment lost 7 bases and the J segment 3 bases; nucleotides outside the gene matches: 6. Germline V gene data show CDR1 as SQVTM and CDR2 as ANQGSEA. The CDR3 consists of 13 residues. The CDR3 DNA reads as TGCAGCGCGAGGGACAGGGCATACACTGAAGCTTTCTTT. Encoded protein: CSARDRAYTEAFF.

The genes are TRBV20-1 and TRBJ2-1; 9 bases are a match to TRBD1. CDR3 length: 14 residues. Trimming at V came to 4 bases and at J to 3 bases, leaving 4 bases not matched to a gene. Germline CDR1 DFQATT, CDR2 SNEGSKA (reference sequence). The CDR3 DNA sequence: TGCAGTGCTACTTCGGGACAGGGCTACAATGAGCAGTTCTTC. Protein sequence: CSATSGQGYNEQFF.

This chain connects TRBV12-3 or TRBV12-4 to TRBJ2-3; D remains unclear. V shed 11 bases and J shed 6 bases, with 6 bases lying between them. This CDR3 spans 9 amino acids. In DNA form, the CDR3 reads TGTGCCGTCGGGGATACGCAGTATTTT. Its protein is CAVGDTQYF.